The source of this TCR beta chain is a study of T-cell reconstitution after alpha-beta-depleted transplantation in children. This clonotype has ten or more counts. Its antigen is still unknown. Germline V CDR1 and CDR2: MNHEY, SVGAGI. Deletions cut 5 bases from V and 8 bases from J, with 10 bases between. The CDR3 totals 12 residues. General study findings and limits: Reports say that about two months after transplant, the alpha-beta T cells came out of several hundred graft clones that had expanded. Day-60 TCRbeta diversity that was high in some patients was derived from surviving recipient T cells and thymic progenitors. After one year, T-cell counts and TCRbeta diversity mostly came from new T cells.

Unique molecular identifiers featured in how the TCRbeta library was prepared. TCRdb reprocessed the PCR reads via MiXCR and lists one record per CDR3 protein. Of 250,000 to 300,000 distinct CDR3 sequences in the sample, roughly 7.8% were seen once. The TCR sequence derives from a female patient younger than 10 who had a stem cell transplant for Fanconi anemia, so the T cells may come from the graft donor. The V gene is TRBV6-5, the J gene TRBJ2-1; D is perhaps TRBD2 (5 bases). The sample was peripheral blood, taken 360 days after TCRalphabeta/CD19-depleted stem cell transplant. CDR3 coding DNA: TGTGCCAGCAGTCCATGGGGAGATGAGCAGTTCTTC. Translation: CASSPWGDEQFF.